Following are 14 T cell receptor beta chains from one sample sequenced in a study of neurological immune-mediated disorders. TCRdb reanalysed the 5' RACE reads using MiXCR and keeps one entry per CDR3 protein. The sample has under 80,000 distinct CDR3 sequences; approximately 9.4% are singletons. Sequencing input: PBMCs. These receptors originate from a man aged 50 to 60 in good health.

The chain couples TRBV18 to TRBJ2-7, with 9 bases lining up with TRBD1. Germline loops: CDR1 KGHSH, CDR2 LQKENI. The CDR3 contains 14 residues. The V and J ends lost 3 bases and 5 bases, in that order; junction bases with no gene match: 5. The CDR3 DNA sequence: TGTGCCAGCTCACCCGGGACAGGGCTCAACGAGCAGTACTTC. This codes for CASSPGTGLNEQYF.

This clonotype occurred once. J is TRBJ2-1 and V is TRBV7-9; D is unclear. Trimming took off 7 bases at V and 0 bases at J, with 13 bases between the two ends. The V gene's germline CDR1 is SEHNR and CDR2 FQNEAQ (reference sequence). The CDR3 loop spans 15 amino acids. For the CDR3, the DNA is TGTGCCAGCACCCAGAGAGAGAGCTCCTACAATGAGCAGTTCTTC. It codes for CASTQRESSYNEQFF.

This clonotype was detected many times. The genes are TRBV20-1 and TRBJ2-2; no clear D gene. V gave up 2 bases and J gave up 0 bases, with 7 bases separating them. Per the germline V gene, CDR1 is DFQATT and CDR2 is SNEGSKA (reference sequence). CDR3 length equals 14 residues. The CDR3 loop is CSARSTPNTGELFF. The CDR3 DNA reads TGCAGTGCTAGATCGACCCCGAACACCGGGGAGCTGTTTTTT.

This clonotype was detected many times. The rearrangement uses TRBV5-1 and TRBJ2-1; weak D call: TRBD2 (7 bases). Trimming shortened V by 9 bases and J by 9 bases, and 22 bases separated the two germline ends. Germline CDR1 reads SGHRS; CDR2 reads YFSETQ. The CDR3 is made up of 14 amino acids. This CDR3 reads CATTPDGGPGEQFF. CDR3 nucleotides: TGCGCCACCACGCCAGACGGGGGGCCCGGTGAGCAGTTCTTC. Full variable domain (remainder filled in from reference TRBV5-1 and TRBJ2-1): KAGVTQTPRYLIKTRGQQVTLSCSPISGHRSVSWYQQTPGQGLQFLFEYFSETQRNKGNFPGRFSGRQFSNSRSEMNVSTLELGDSALYLCATTPDGGPGEQFFGPGTRLTVL.

In its sample, this clonotype was seen many times. The chain links TRBV20-1 to TRBJ2-6; the D is unclear. Germline V gives CDR1 DFQATT, CDR2 SNEGSKA (reference sequence). This CDR3 is built from 14 residues. V lost 5 bases to trimming and J lost 2 bases, with 10 bases between them. The CDR3 DNA sequence: TGCAGTGCTCTTGACTCTCCTGGGGCCAACGTCCTGACTTTC. It encodes CSALDSPGANVLTF.

The table lists this clonotype with many counts. The chain is built from TRBV7-2 and TRBJ2-3; 11 bases match TRBD2. V lost 6 bases and J lost 5; bases outside the gene matches: 4. This CDR3 is 14 amino acids long. Germline CDR1 and CDR2: SGHTA and FQGNSA. The CDR3 sequence is CASRVAGGGDTQYF. DNA of the CDR3: TGTGCCAGCAGGGTAGCGGGGGGGGGAGATACGCAGTATTTT.

This clonotype has more than one count but fewer than ten. CDR3 in amino acids: CASRTSGRTDEQFF. In nucleotides, the CDR3 is TGTGCCAGTAGAACTAGCGGGAGAACTGATGAGCAGTTCTTC. V gene TRBV19 combines with J gene TRBJ2-1; 11 bases align to TRBD2. Trimming removed 6 bases from V and 8 bases from J; junction bases left unmatched: 6. The CDR3 consists of 14 residues. Germline assignment: CDR1 LNHDA and CDR2 SQIVND (reference sequence).

J is TRBJ1-5 and V is TRBV24-1, with TRBD1 matching over 7 bases. Germline V gene data show CDR1 as KGHDR and CDR2 as SFDVKD. This CDR3 region has 14 residues. After removal of 10 bases from V and 0 bases from J, the junction contained 5 bases not matched to a gene. For the CDR3, the DNA is TGTGCCACAAGCAGGGGGGATAGCAATCAGCCCCAGCATTTT. Translated, it gives CATSRGDSNQPQHF.

This clonotype was seen many times. The chain links TRBV5-1 to TRBJ2-5, with 7 bases fitting TRBD1. Germline V gene lookup returns CDR1 SGHRS and CDR2 YFSETQ. V was clipped by 4 bases and J by 5 bases; unmatched bases: 11. There are 15 residues in the CDR3. DNA for the CDR3: TGCGCCAGCAGCATCACTTTACAGGGGTCGGAGACCCAGTACTTC. Protein product: CASSITLQGSETQYF.

This clonotype showed up many times. The chain joins TRBV7-3 to TRBJ1-4, with 7 bases lining up with TRBD1. V lost 1 base to trimming and J lost 5 bases; unmatched junction nucleotides: 4. CDR1 and CDR2 from the germline V gene are SGHTA and FQGTGA. This CDR3 region has 15 residues. The DNA for the CDR3 is TGTGCCAGCAGCTTAAAAGGGACAGACAATGAAAAACTGTTTTTT. It yields the protein CASSLKGTDNEKLFF.

This clonotype was observed at least ten times. The rearrangement joins TRBV4-1 to TRBJ2-5; the match to TRBD1 covers 8 bases. Germline assignment: CDR1 MGHRA and CDR2 YSYEKL. The V gene end was trimmed by 0 bases and the J gene end by 1 base; junction bases not matched to a gene: 1. The CDR3 is 15 amino acids. CDR3 DNA: TGCGCCAGCAGCCAAGATGGGACAGGCCAAGAGACCCAGTACTTC. This codes for CASSQDGTGQETQYF.

Note on this clonotype: With a much larger clone just one base away, this may be a read error. The chain has TRBV18 and TRBJ2-7, with D possibly TRBD2 on 5 matching bases. The CDR3 runs 15 residues. CDR1 KGHSH and CDR2 LQKENI come from the germline V gene. This chain's CDR3 is CASSPAGGFGYEQCF. In DNA form, the CDR3 reads TGTGCCAGCTCACCTGCGGGCGGGTTCGGCTACGAGCAGTGCTTC.

This clonotype was recorded many times. This rearrangement joins TRBV15 to TRBJ1-5; tentatively, D is TRBD1 (6 bases). V lost 1 base to trimming and J lost 3 bases, with 10 bases between them. Germline values: CDR1 LNHNV, CDR2 YYDKDF (reference sequence). The CDR3 spans 15 residues. CDR3 coding DNA: TGTGCCACCAGCAGAGCGGGACAAATCAATCAGCCCCAGCATTTT. Translation: CATSRAGQINQPQHF.

At least ten counts were recorded for this clonotype. J is TRBJ1-3 and V is TRBV10-3; 9 bases are shared with TRBD1. Germline CDR1 ENHRY, CDR2 SYGVKD. This CDR3 comprises 14 residues. The V segment lost 10 bases and the J segment 3 bases; nucleotides outside the gene matches: 7. The CDR3 sequence is CATGGTGSGNTIYF. The CDR3 bases are TGTGCCACGGGGGGGACAGGGAGTGGAAACACCATATATTTT.